The text below deals with one T cell receptor beta chain. CDR3 length equals 16 residues. V was trimmed by 5 bases and J by 3 bases, leaving 17 bases between them. Germline values: CDR1 SGHAT, CDR2 FQDESV (reference sequence). In TCRdb, the RT-PCR reads were re-called with MiXCR into one record per CDR3 protein. The sample lists more than 600,000 distinct CDR3 sequences; about 14% were seen once. Material: memory CD4+ T cells from blood. V is TRBV11-1 and J is TRBJ2-1; weak D call: TRBD2 (5 bases). The TCR comes from a female donor in good health, serving as a healthy control. The CDR3 nucleotides read TGTGCCAGCAGCCGAGAGGGTTACAGCTTCTACAATGAGCAGTTCTTC. Translated, it gives CASSREGYSFYNEQFF.